The 15 T cell receptor beta chains given below trace back to one sample, sequenced in a study of human T cells and chemical hapten exposure. A single record per CDR3 protein comes from TCRdb applying MiXCR to the RACE reads. The table lists about 120,000 distinct CDR3 sequences, over 9% of them singletons. Time point described: patch test 3, about 24 weeks after DPC sensitization. Treatment of the sample: therapeutic diphenylcyclopropenone sensitization with weekly scalp DPC. The sequences come from whole blood, collected in connection with sensitization to the hapten diphenylcyclopropenone (DPC). The receptors originated from a woman aged 45 to 65 with alopecia areata. Some clones in this sample may be carry-over from other donors' samples.

In this sample, this clonotype turned up a few times. V and J are TRBV7-3 and TRBJ1-4; the D is unclear. V was trimmed by 0 bases and J by 8 bases, leaving 10 bases between them. Germline V gene sequence: CDR1 SGHTA, CDR2 FQGTGA. The CDR3 is made up of 14 amino acids. The CDR3 sequence is CASSLTRLDEKLFF. Here the CDR3 DNA reads TGTGCCAGCAGCTTAACCCGGCTGGACGAAAAACTGTTTTTT.

This clonotype has just a few counts. The rearrangement uses TRBV7-9 and TRBJ2-3; unclear D gene. Deletions cut 7 bases from V and 1 base from J, with 3 bases between. Germline CDR1 reads SEHNR; CDR2 reads FQNEAQ (reference sequence). The CDR3 is 11 amino acids. The CDR3 loop reads CASTGTDTQYF. For the CDR3, the DNA is TGTGCCAGCACAGGCACAGATACGCAGTATTTT.

This clonotype occurred a few times. The genes are TRBV28 and TRBJ2-4; TRBD1 matches at 8 bases. Germline-derived CDR1 and CDR2 are MDHEN and SYDVKM. The CDR3 has 13 amino acids. The trim removed 6 bases at V and 5 bases at J, leaving 3 bases unmatched. CDR3 region: CASREQGENIQYF. The CDR3 DNA sequence: TGTGCCAGCAGAGAACAGGGGGAAAACATTCAGTACTTC.

This clonotype was seen many times. The V and J genes are TRBV20-1 and TRBJ2-7; D is uncertain. V lost 1 base and J 2 bases, leaving 9 bases between the germline ends. CDR1 is DFQATT, CDR2 SNEGSKA, per germline (reference sequence). The CDR3 sequence is 13 residues long. The CDR3: CSARGRIAYEQYF. The CDR3, as DNA: TGCAGTGCTAGAGGCAGGATAGCCTACGAGCAGTACTTC.

In this sample, this clonotype turned up a few times. This chain links TRBV2 with TRBJ2-2, with 11 positions matching TRBD2. The ends lost 7 bases at V and 1 base at J; junction bases unmatched: 5. Germline lookup yields CDR1 SNHLY and CDR2 FYNNEI. CDR3 size: 16 residues. The CDR3 loop reads CASKPGLAENTGELFF. The CDR3 coding sequence is TGTGCCAGCAAACCGGGACTAGCGGAGAACACCGGGGAGCTGTTTTTT.

This clonotype showed up many times. The chain couples TRBV5-1 to TRBJ2-7, with 12 bases lining up with TRBD2. The CDR3 is 15 amino acids. Trimming at V came to 4 bases and at J to 2 bases, leaving 4 bases not matched to a gene. The germline CDR1 and CDR2 sequences are SGHRS and YFSETQ. Written as DNA, the CDR3 is TGCGCCAGCAGCCCCTCTAGCGGGGGGGCCTACGAGCAGTACTTC. Its protein product is CASSPSSGGAYEQYF.

This chain uses TRBV3-1 with TRBJ2-3; 10 bases line up with TRBD2. Trimming took 3 bases from V and 3 from J; bases not matched to a gene: 3. The CDR3 is 15 residues long. Germline CDR1 reads LGHDT; CDR2 reads YNNKEL (reference sequence). The CDR3 reads CASSQGLAQTDTQYF. In DNA form, the CDR3 reads TGTGCCAGCAGCCAGGGACTAGCGCAGACAGATACGCAGTATTTT.

This chain connects TRBV12-3 or TRBV12-4 to TRBJ1-1; maybe TRBD1 (5 bases). The CDR3 is made up of 14 amino acids. Trimming cost V 1 base and J 4 bases, with 10 bases left between them. The CDR3 is CASSLGGAGTEAFF. In DNA form, the CDR3 reads TGTGCCAGCAGTTTAGGTGGGGCGGGCACTGAAGCTTTCTTT.

The chain links TRBV28 to TRBJ2-5, with a possible D match to TRBD1 (6 bases). CDR1 is MDHEN and CDR2 is SYDVKM in the germline V gene. V was clipped by 1 base and J by 3 bases, with 6 bases between them. The CDR3 extends over 13 amino acids. DNA of the CDR3: TGTGCCAGCAGTTTATACAGGGAAGAGACCCAGTACTTC. It encodes CASSLYREETQYF.

This CDR3 is CSAENRGSNQPQHF. CDR3 DNA: TGCAGTGCAGAAAACAGGGGAAGTAATCAGCCCCAGCATTTT. This chain links TRBV20-1 with TRBJ1-5, with 7 bases fitting TRBD1. Germline CDR1 DFQATT, CDR2 SNEGSKA (reference sequence). V lost 6 bases, J lost 4 bases, and 9 bases stayed unmatched. The CDR3 length is 14 residues.

This clonotype has ten or more counts. This chain joins TRBV4-2 and TRBJ1-2; perhaps TRBD1 as D (6 bases). The V end lost 4 bases, the J end lost 2 bases, and 8 bases lay between the germline ends. Germline lookup yields CDR1 LGHNA and CDR2 YNFKEQ. The CDR3 contains 13 residues. Written as DNA, the CDR3 is TGTGCCAGCAGCCTTGGACAGAACTATGGCTACACCTTC. Translated: CASSLGQNYGYTF.

The chain links TRBV28 to TRBJ2-4; D tentatively reads TRBD1 or TRBD2 (6 bases each). Trimming pared 2 bases from V and 9 bases from J, leaving 14 bases between. The germline V gene has CDR1 MDHEN and CDR2 SYDVKM. There are 14 residues in the CDR3. CDR3 in amino acids: CASSLKGGSGIQYF. The CDR3 DNA reads as TGTGCCAGCAGTTTAAAGGGGGGAAGTGGCATTCAGTACTTC.

This clonotype showed up many times. The gene calls are TRBV29-1 and TRBJ1-1, with D possibly TRBD1 on 5 matching bases. Germline CDR1 and CDR2: SQVTM and ANQGSEA. The CDR3 length is 13 residues. Trimming took 6 bases from V and 2 from J, leaving 13 bases between them. The CDR3 DNA reads TGCAGCGTGGAGGGACCGACCAACACTGAAGCTTTCTTT. Translated: CSVEGPTNTEAFF.

There are many counts of this clonotype. The J gene is TRBJ2-3, the V gene TRBV7-2; D is ambiguous. Germline CDR1 is SGHTA and CDR2 is FQGNSA. Trimming pared 7 bases from V and 2 bases from J, leaving 13 bases between. The CDR3 runs to 14 residues. CDR3 DNA sequence: TGTGCCAGCACCATAGGAACTTACACAGATACGCAGTATTTT. This encodes CASTIGTYTDTQYF.

V is TRBV7-2 and J is TRBJ2-7; 11 bases match TRBD2. The CDR3 extends over 16 amino acids. Germline V gene lookup returns CDR1 SGHTA and CDR2 FQGNSA. The V and J ends lost 1 base and 0 bases, in that order; junction bases with no gene match: 2. The CDR3: CASSLGLAGFSYEQYF. CDR3 in DNA: TGTGCCAGCAGCTTAGGACTAGCGGGATTCTCCTACGAGCAGTACTTC.